The 5 T cell receptor beta chains given below trace back to one sample, sequenced in a study of early T cells in non-severe SARS-CoV-2 infection (dated by TCRdb to the early 2020s). Library preparation was by 5' RACE. The sequencing machine was a NextSeq 500. TCRdb trimmed public reads at Q25 via fastp, called clones via MiXCR and kept in-frame beta chains. Every entry covers one CDR3 protein and lists the most common genes and DNA from its rows. In this sample the table shows about 59,000 distinct CDR3 sequences, about 13% of which occur a single time. The ten biggest clones cover about 10% of the sample. This sample comprised whole blood, obtained at baseline. Source of these receptors: an adult who was a healthcare worker with PCR-confirmed SARS-CoV-2 infection or an uninfected control (not recorded which).

The CDR3 sequence: CASSPSLYLEQYF. DNA for the CDR3: TGTGCCAGCAGCCCCTCACTCTATCTCGAGCAGTACTTC. This rearrangement joins TRBV27 to TRBJ2-7; D unresolved. Germline-derived CDR1 and CDR2 are MNHEY and SMNVEV (reference sequence). The CDR3 spans 13 residues. V lost 6 bases to trimming and J lost 6 bases, with 15 bases between them.

For the CDR3, the DNA is TGTGCCAGCAGTCAGGCGCGTCGAGAGACCCAGTACTTC. This encodes CASSQARRETQYF. This chain uses TRBV6-1 with TRBJ2-5, with D unresolved. This CDR3 region has 13 residues. From germline, CDR1 is MNHNS and CDR2 SASEGT. Trimming pared 5 bases from V and 4 bases from J, leaving 11 bases between.

Here the CDR3 reads CASSPTSGDYYEQYF. CDR3 nucleotide sequence: TGTGCCAGCAGCCCCACTAGCGGGGATTACTACGAGCAGTACTTC. The V gene is TRBV7-2, the J gene TRBJ2-7; 10 bases map to TRBD2. The CDR3 is made up of 15 amino acids. Germline V CDR1 and CDR2: SGHTA, FQGNSA. V gave up 5 bases and J gave up 3 bases; unmatched junction bases: 7.

By share, this clonotype counts as medium-sized (0.01 to 0.1%). This chain joins TRBV5-1 and TRBJ2-1; no definite D call. Germline CDR1 is SGHRS and CDR2 is YFSETQ. V was shortened by 3 bases and J by 6 bases, with 10 bases between the two germline ends. This CDR3 comprises 13 residues. Here the CDR3 reads CASSSRPPNEQFF. CDR3 nucleotide sequence: TGCGCCAGCAGCTCCCGACCTCCCAATGAGCAGTTCTTC.

This clonotype was observed a few times. The rearrangement uses TRBV19 and TRBJ2-1; D is uncertain. The CDR3 runs 14 residues. With 5 bases removed from V and 0 bases from J, the gap between germline ends came to 8 bases. CDR1 LNHDA and CDR2 SQIVND come from the germline V gene (reference sequence). In nucleotides, the CDR3 is TGTGCCAGTAGTCCCTCCAACTCCTACAATGAGCAGTTCTTC. This translates into CASSPSNSYNEQFF.